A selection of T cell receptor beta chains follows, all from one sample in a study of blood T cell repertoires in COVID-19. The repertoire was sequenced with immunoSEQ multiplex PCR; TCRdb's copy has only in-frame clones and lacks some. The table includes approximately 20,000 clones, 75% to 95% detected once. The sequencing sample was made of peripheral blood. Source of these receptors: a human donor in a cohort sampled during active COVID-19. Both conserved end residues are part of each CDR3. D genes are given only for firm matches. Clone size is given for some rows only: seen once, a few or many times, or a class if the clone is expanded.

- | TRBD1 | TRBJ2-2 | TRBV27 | CASSLRQGRRGELFF | TGTGCCAGCAGTCTAAGACAGGGGAGAAGGGGGGAGCTGTTTTTT
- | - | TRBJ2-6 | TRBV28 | CASNLNSGANVLTF | TGTGCCAGCAATCTTAACTCTGGGGCCAACGTCCTGACTTTC
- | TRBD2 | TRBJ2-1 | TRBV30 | CAWALAVYNEQFF | TGTGCCTGGGCACTAGCGGTCTACAATGAGCAGTTCTTC
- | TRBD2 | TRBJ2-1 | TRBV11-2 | CASTLAGGANNEQFF | TGTGCCAGCACCTTAGCGGGGGGGGCGAACAATGAGCAGTTCTTC
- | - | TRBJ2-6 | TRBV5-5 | CASSTGTGANVLTF | TGTGCCAGCAGTACAGGGACAGGGGCCAACGTCCTGACTTTC
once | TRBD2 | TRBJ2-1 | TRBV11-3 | CASSLGTSGGKQFF | TGTGCCAGCAGCTTGGGGACTAGCGGGGGTAAGCAGTTCTTC
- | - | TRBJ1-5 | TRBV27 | CASSLGGQPQHF | TGTGCCAGCAGTTTGGGAGGCCAGCCCCAGCATTTT
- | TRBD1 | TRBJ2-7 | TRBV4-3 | CASSQTQGYEQYF | TGCGCCAGCAGCCAAACACAGGGGTACGAGCAGTACTTC
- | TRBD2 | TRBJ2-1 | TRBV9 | CASSAGQGLVLFF | TGTGCCAGCAGCGCCGGACAAGGACTAGTTCTCTTCTTC
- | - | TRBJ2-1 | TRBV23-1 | CAGRDGGFSYNEQFF | TGCGCCGGGCGGGACGGGGGTTTTTCCTACAATGAGCAGTTCTTC
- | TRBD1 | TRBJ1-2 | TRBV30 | CASHRDRAFISGYTF | TGTGCCTCGCACCGGGACAGGGCTTTTATTTCTGGCTACACCTTC
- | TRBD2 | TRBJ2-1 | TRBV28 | CASSSPLPTSVNYEQFF | TGTGCCAGCAGTTCACCTCTCCCGACTAGCGTTAATTATGAGCAGTTCTTC
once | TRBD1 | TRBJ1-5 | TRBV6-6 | CASSRGRGMDNQPQHF | TGTGCCAGCAGTAGGGGGCGGGGAATGGACAATCAGCCCCAGCATTTT
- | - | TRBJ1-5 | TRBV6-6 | CASSFLGEGDQPQHF | TGTGCCAGCAGTTTTCTCGGGGAGGGGGATCAGCCCCAGCATTTT
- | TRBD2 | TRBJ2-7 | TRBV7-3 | CASSLHGRGSYEQYF | TGTGCCAGCAGCTTACACGGGAGGGGTTCCTACGAGCAGTACTTC
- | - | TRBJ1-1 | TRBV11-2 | CASSSQTANTEAFF | TGTGCCAGCAGCTCCCAGACAGCGAACACTGAAGCTTTCTTT
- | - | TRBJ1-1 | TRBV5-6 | CASKWGVGNTEAFF | TGTGCCAGCAAGTGGGGGGTTGGGAACACTGAAGCTTTCTTT
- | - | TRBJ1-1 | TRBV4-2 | CVSSQEIGLLHTEAFF | TGTGTCAGCAGCCAAGAAATAGGACTCCTACACACTGAAGCTTTCTTT
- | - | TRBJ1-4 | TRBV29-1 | CSVALNREKLFF | TGCAGCGTTGCCCTAAACAGGGAAAAACTGTTTTTT
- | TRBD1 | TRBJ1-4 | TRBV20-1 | CSASRGQKGEKLFF | TGCAGTGCTAGTAGGGGACAGAAGGGGGAAAAACTGTTTTTT